This T cell receptor beta chain appears in the sequencing data of a study of CD8 T cells in ankylosing spondylitis. Study results and caveats: Blood from ankylosing spondylitis patients appeared to carry a characteristic roughly 8-variant TCR beta motif. Before this, some motif variants had been reported in reactive arthritis synovial fluid and blood. Clones tied to disease were said to be significantly enriched in matched ankylosing spondylitis synovial fluid.

This clonotype showed up many times. Its target is unknown. TCRdb re-analysed the 5' RACE reads in MiXCR, keeping a single row per CDR3 protein. The repertoire holds about 92,000 distinct CDR3 sequences, with just under 9% as singletons. Germline CDR1 SGHRS, CDR2 YFSETQ. Trimming at V came to 0 bases and at J to 0 bases, leaving 2 bases not matched to a gene. The CDR3 spans 15 residues. Sequenced material: blood, either unsorted or a sorted T cell fraction (not recorded which). The genes are TRBV5-1 and TRBJ1-1; 7 positions match TRBD1. This clonotype originated in a male donor with ankylosing spondylitis or in good health (not recorded which). The CDR3 sequence: CASSLVGQLNTEAFF. In nucleotides, the CDR3 is TGCGCCAGCAGCTTGGTGGGACAGTTGAACACTGAAGCTTTCTTT.